Described below is a single T cell receptor (beta chain) sequence and its context. Antigen specificity is unknown. This entry comes from a study of cytomegalovirus exposure and HLA in healthy donors. Germline loops: CDR1 LGHNA, CDR2 YNFKEQ. The CDR3 runs to 15 residues. The V gene lost 0 bases and the J gene lost 0 bases, with 7 bases spanning the gap. Study outcomes and limitations: It was shown in a later analysis that HLA-associated TCR beta chains were more clonally expanded than other, equally common chains.

The study ran its PCR with 60 Vbeta and 13 Jbeta primers. Generated by immunoSEQ multiplex PCR, the TCRdb table keeps only in-frame clones and is missing some. Among about 160,000 clones listed, roughly 90% were seen once. The V call is TRBV4-2, the J call TRBJ2-3; D remains unclear. Sequenced material: PBMCs. The receptor was derived from a woman in her late teens or twenties in good health and CMV-seronegative. The CDR3 DNA reads as TGTGCCAGCAGCCAAGAAGCCGCTAGCACAGATACGCAGTATTTT. Protein sequence: CASSQEAASTDTQYF.